These 2 T cell receptor beta chains were all obtained from the same sample, sequenced in a study of control samples from healthy donors and cancer patients. The assay was immunoSEQ multiplex PCR, and TCRdb's table has in-frame clones only and misses some. Here the sample spans roughly 130,000 clones, around nine tenths being singletons. Sequencing used blood. These receptors were obtained from a man in his late teens or twenties in good health.

The chain couples TRBV11-3 to TRBJ1-1; possibly TRBD1 for D (5 bases). Trimming took off 0 bases at V and 7 bases at J, with 9 bases between the two ends. The CDR3 loop spans 13 amino acids. Germline V gene lookup returns CDR1 SGHNT and CDR2 YENEEA. This chain's CDR3 is CASSLDPRGEAFF. The CDR3 DNA reads as TGTGCCAGCAGCTTAGATCCGAGGGGTGAAGCTTTCTTT.

This clone turned up a few times. V is TRBV6-2 or TRBV6-3 and J is TRBJ1-1; TRBD1 might be the D (6 bases). Per the germline V gene, CDR1 is MNHEY and CDR2 is SVGEGT. Trimming took off 0 bases at V and 1 base at J, with 15 bases between the two ends. The CDR3 is made up of 17 amino acids. The CDR3 nucleotides are TGTGCCAGCAGTTACTCGAGAACGGACAGCAGGAACACTGAAGCTTTCTTT. This sequence encodes CASSYSRTDSRNTEAFF.